The clone carrying this T cell receptor (beta chain) was observed many times. The antigen is not known. This specimen comes from a study of CD8 T cells in ankylosing spondylitis. Study conclusions and caveats: A TCR beta motif made of eight highly homologous variants seemed typical of ankylosing spondylitis blood. A subset of motif variants has previously been described in the synovial fluid and blood of reactive arthritis.

V lost 2 bases and J 10 bases, leaving 5 bases between the germline ends. Germline values: CDR1 KGHDR, CDR2 SFDVKD. The CDR3 spans 11 residues. The authors made TCR beta libraries by quantitative 5'-RACE with molecular barcodes. TCRdb analysed the 5' RACE reads with MiXCR anew, one entry per CDR3 protein. This sample carries some 220,000 distinct CDR3 sequences, approximately 7.4% of them seen once, and the ten largest clones take more than 13%. The receptor was derived from a male donor with ankylosing spondylitis. The rearrangement uses TRBV24-1 and TRBJ2-1; the D call may be TRBD1 or TRBD2 (5 bases each). The sequencing sample was made of blood, either unsorted or a sorted T cell fraction (not recorded which). DNA of the CDR3: TGTGCCACCAGTGATTGGGGGGAGCAGTTCTTC. This sequence encodes CATSDWGEQFF.